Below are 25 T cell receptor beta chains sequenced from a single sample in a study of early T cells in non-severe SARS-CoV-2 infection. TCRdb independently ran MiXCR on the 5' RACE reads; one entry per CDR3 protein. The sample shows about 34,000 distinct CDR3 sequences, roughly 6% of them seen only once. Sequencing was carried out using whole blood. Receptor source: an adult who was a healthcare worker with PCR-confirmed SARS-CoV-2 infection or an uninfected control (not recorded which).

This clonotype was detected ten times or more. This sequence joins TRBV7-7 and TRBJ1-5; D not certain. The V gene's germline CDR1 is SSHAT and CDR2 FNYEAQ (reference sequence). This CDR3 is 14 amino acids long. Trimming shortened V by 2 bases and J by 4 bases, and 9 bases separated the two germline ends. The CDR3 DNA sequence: TGTGCCAGCAGCTTAACCGTCTGGAATCAGCCCCAGCATTTT. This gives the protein CASSLTVWNQPQHF.

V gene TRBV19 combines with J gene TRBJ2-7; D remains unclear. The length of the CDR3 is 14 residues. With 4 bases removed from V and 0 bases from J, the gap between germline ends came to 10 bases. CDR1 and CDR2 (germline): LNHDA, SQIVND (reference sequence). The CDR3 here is CASSSLDGSYEQYF. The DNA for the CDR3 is TGTGCCAGTAGTAGCCTGGACGGCTCCTACGAGCAGTACTTC.

The CDR3 DNA sequence: TGTGCCAGCAGTGAGTCTAGCGGGGGGGCCAATGAGCAGTTCTTC. Amino acid sequence: CASSESSGGANEQFF. The chain combines TRBV6-1 with TRBJ2-1, with 12 bases lining up with TRBD2. The CDR3 runs to 15 residues. Trimming at V came to 3 bases and at J to 6 bases, leaving 3 bases not matched to a gene. Germline V gene sequence: CDR1 MNHNS, CDR2 SASEGT.

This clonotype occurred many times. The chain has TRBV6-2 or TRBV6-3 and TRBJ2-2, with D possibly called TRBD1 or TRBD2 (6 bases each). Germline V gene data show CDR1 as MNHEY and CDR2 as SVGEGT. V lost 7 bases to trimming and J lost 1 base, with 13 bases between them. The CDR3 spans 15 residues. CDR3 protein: CASKKQGLNTGELFF. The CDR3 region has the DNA TGTGCCAGCAAAAAACAGGGACTGAACACCGGGGAGCTGTTTTTT.

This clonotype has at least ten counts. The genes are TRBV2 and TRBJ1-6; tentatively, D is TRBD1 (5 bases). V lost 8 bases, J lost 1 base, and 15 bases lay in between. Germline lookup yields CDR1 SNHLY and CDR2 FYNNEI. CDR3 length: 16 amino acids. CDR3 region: CASYSGKGSYNSPLHF. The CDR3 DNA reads TGTGCCAGCTATTCGGGGAAGGGGTCCTATAATTCACCCCTCCACTTT.

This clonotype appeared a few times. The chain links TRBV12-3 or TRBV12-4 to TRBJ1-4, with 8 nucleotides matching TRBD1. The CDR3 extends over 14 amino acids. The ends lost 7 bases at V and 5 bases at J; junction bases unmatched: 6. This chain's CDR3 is CASTRTGKNEKLFF. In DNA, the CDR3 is TGTGCCAGCACCAGGACAGGGAAGAATGAAAAACTGTTTTTT.

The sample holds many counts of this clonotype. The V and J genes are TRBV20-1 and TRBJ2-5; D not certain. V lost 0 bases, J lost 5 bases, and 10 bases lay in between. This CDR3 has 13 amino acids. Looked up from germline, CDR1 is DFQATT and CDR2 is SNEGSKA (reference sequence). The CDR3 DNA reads TGCAGTGCTAGAGATAATTATAAGGAGACCCAGTACTTC. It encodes CSARDNYKETQYF.

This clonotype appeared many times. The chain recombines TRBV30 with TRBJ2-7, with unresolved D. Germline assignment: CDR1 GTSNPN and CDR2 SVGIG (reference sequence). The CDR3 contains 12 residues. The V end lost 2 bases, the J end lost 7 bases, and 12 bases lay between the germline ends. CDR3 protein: CAWSTQLKEQYF. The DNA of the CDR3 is TGTGCCTGGAGTACACAGTTAAAAGAGCAGTACTTC.

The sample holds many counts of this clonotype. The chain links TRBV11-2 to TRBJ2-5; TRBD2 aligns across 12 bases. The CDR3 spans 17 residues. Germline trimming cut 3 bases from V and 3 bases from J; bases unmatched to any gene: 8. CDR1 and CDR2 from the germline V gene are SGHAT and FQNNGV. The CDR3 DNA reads TGTGCCAGCAGCTTCCTAGCGGGGGGGCGCACAAAAGAGACCCAGTACTTC. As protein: CASSFLAGGRTKETQYF.

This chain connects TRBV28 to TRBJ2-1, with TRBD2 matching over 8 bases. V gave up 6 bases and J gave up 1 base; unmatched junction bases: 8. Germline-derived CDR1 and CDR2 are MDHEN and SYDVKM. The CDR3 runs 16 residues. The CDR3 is CASSPPAGGSYNEQFF. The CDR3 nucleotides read TGTGCCAGCAGCCCCCCCGCGGGGGGATCCTACAATGAGCAGTTCTTC.

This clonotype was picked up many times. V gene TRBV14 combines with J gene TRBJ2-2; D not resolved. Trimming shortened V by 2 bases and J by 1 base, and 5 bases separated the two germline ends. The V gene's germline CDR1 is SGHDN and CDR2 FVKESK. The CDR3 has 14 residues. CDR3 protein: CASSQSMNTGELFF. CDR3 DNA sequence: TGTGCCAGCAGCCAATCCATGAACACCGGGGAGCTGTTTTTT.

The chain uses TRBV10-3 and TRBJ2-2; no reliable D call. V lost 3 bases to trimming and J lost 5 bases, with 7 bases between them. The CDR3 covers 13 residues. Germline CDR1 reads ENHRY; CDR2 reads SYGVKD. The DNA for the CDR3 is TGTGCCATCAGTGACTCATTAACCGGGGAGCTGTTTTTT. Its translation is CAISDSLTGELFF.

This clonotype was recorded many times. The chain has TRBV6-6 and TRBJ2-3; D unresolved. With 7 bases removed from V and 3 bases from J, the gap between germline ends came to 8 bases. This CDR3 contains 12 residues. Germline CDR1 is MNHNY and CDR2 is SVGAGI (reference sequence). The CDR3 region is CASMTTTDTQYF. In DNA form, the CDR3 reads TGTGCCAGCATGACAACGACAGATACGCAGTATTTT.

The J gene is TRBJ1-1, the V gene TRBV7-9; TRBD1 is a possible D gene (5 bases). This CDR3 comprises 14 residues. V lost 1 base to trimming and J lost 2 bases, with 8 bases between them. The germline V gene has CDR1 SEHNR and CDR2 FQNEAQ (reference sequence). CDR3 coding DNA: TGTGCCAGCAGCTTAGTGGGGGTTAACACTGAAGCTTTCTTT. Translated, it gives CASSLVGVNTEAFF.

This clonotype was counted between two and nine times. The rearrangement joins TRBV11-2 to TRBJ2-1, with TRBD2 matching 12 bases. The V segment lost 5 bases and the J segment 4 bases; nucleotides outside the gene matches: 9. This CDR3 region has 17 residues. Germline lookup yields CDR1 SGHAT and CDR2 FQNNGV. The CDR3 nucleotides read TGTGCCAGCAGCCCTAGGGCTAGCGGGGGGGCATACAATGAGCAGTTCTTC. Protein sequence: CASSPRASGGAYNEQFF.

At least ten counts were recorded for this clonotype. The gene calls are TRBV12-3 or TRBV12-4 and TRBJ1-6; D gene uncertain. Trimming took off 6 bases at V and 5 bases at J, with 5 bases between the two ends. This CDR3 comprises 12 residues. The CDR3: CASRADNSPLHF. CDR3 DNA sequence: TGTGCCAGCAGGGCAGATAATTCACCCCTCCACTTT.

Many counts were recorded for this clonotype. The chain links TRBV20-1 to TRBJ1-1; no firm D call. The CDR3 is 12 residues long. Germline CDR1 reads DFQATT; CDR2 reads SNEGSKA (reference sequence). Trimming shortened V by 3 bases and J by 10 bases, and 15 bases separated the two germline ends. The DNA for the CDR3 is TGCAGTGCTAGGGTTTCTTCACGGGGAGCTTTCTTT. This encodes CSARVSSRGAFF.

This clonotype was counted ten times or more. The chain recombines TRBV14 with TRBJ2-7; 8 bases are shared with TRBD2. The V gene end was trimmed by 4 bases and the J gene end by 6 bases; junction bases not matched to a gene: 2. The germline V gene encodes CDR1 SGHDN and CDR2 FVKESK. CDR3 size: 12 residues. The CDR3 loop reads CASSRGGSEQYF. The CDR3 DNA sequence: TGTGCCAGCAGCCGCGGGGGGAGCGAGCAGTACTTC. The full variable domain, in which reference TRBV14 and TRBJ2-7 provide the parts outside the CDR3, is EAGVTQFPSHSVIEKGQTVTLRCDPISGHDNLYWYRRVMGKEIKFLLHFVKESKQDESGMPNNRFLAERTGGTYSTLKVQPAELEDSGVYFCASSRGGSEQYFGPGTRLTVT.

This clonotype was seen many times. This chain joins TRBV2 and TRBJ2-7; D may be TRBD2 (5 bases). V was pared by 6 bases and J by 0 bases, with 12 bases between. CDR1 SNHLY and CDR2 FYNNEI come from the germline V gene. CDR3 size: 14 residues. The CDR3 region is CASSERGSSYEQYF. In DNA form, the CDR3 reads TGTGCCAGCAGCGAACGAGGGAGCTCCTACGAGCAGTACTTC. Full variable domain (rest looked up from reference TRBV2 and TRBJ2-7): EPEVTQTPSHQVTQMGQEVILRCVPISNHLYFYWYRQILGQKVEFLVSFYNNEISEKSEIFDDQFSVERPDGSNFTLKIRSTKLEDSAMYFCASSERGSSYEQYFGPGTRLTVT.

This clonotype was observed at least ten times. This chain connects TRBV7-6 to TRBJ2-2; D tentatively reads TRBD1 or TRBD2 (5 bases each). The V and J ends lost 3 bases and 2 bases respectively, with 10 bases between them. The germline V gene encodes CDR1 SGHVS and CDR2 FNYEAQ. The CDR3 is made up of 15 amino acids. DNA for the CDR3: TGTGCCAGCAGCTTGAGGGGCGCTAACACCGGGGAGCTGTTTTTT. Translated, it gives CASSLRGANTGELFF.

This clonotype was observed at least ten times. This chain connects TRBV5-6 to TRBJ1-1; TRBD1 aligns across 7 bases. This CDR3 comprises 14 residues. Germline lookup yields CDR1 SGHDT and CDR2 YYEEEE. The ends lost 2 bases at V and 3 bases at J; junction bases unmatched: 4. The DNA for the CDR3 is TGTGCCAGCAGCTTAAAGGGGGCGTACACTGAAGCTTTCTTT. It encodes CASSLKGAYTEAFF.

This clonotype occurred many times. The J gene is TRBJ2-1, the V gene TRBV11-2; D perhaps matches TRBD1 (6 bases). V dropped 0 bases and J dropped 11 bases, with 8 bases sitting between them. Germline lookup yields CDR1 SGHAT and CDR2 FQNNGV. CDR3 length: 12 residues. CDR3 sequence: CASSLEQGKQFF. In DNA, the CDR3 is TGTGCCAGCAGCTTAGAGCAGGGGAAGCAGTTCTTC.

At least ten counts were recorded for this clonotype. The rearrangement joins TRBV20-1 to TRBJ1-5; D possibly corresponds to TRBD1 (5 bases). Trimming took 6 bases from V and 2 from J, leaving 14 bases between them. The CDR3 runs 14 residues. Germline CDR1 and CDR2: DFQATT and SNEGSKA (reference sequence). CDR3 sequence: CSAGEGIGNQPQHF. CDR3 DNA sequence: TGCAGTGCGGGGGAGGGAATCGGCAATCAGCCCCAGCATTTT.

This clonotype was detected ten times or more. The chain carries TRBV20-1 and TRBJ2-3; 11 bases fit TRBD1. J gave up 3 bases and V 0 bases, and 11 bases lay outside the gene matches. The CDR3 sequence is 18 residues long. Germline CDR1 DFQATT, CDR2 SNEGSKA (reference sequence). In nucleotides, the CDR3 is TGCAGTGCTAGAGACCCTATTGGACAGGGGGCAAGGACAGATACGCAGTATTTT. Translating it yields CSARDPIGQGARTDTQYF.

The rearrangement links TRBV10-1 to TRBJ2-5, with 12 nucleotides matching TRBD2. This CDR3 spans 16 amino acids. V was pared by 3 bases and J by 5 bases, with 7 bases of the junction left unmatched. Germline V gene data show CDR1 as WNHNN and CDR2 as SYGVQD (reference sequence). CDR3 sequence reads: CASSEIGLAGYETQYF. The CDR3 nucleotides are TGCGCCAGCAGTGAAATTGGACTAGCGGGGTATGAGACCCAGTACTTC.